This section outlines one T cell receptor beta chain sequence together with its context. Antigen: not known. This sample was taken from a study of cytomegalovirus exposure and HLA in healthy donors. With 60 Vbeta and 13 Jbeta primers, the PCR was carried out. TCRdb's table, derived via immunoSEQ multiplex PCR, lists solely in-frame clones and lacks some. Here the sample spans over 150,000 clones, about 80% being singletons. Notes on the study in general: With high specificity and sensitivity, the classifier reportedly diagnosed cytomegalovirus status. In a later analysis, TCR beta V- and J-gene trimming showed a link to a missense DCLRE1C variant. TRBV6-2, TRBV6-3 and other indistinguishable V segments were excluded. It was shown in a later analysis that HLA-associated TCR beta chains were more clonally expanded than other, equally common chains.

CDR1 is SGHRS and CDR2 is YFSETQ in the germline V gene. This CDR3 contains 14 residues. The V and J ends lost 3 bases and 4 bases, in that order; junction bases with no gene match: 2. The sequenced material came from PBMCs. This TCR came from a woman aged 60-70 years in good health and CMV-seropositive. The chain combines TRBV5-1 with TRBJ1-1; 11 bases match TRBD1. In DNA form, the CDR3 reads TGCGCCAGCAGCTGGACAGGGGGCGGCACTGAAGCTTTCTTT. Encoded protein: CASSWTGGGTEAFF. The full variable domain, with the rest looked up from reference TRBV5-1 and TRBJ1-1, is KAGVTQTPRYLIKTRGQQVTLSCSPISGHRSVSWYQQTPGQGLQFLFEYFSETQRNKGNFPGRFSGRQFSNSRSEMNVSTLELGDSALYLCASSWTGGGTEAFFGQGTRLTVV.